This record covers a single TCR beta chain. CDR1 is MNHEY and CDR2 is SMNVEV in the germline V gene (reference sequence). The CDR3 extends over 15 amino acids. Trimming took off 4 bases at V and 2 bases at J, with 15 bases between the two ends. As handled by the study authors: Reference gene primer amplification gave estimated nucleated cell counts. Method: immunoSEQ multiplex PCR; TCRdb's copy keeps in-frame clones and lacks some. V and J calls plus clone size are reproduced from that table; the DNA served to infer D and trimming. The sample holds fewer than 350,000 clones, 90% seen once. This specimen belongs to a study of blood T cell repertoires in COVID-19. Study background: From the United States, Italy and Spain came samples of acute and convalescent COVID-19. T cells, B-cell-depleted T cells, or PBMCs supplied cDNA or gDNA.

Participants reported their clinical history, and cohort assignment relied on those reports. This clonotype was sampled from a young woman with acute COVID-19. The chain carries TRBV27 and TRBJ2-7; the D is unclear. Sequenced input: PBMCs or T cells enriched from blood (not recorded which). CDR3: CASSSPRSATYEQYF. As DNA, the CDR3 is TGTGCCAGCAGTTCCCCGAGGTCGGCCACCTACGAGCAGTACTTC.